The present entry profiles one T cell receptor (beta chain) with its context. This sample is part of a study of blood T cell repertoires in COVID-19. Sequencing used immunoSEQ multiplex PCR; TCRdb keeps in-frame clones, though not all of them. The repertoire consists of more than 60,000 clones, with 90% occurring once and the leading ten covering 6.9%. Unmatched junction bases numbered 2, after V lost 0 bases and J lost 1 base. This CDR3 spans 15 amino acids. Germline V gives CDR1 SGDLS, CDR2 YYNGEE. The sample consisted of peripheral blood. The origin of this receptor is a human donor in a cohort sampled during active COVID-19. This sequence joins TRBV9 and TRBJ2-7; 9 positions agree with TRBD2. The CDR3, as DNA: TGTGCCAGCAGCGTAGGGACTAGCGTTTCCTACGAGCAGTACTTC. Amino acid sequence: CASSVGTSVSYEQYF.